This TCR beta chain was documented in a study of T cells in Graves' hyperthyroidism and ophthalmopathy. This CDR3 spans 12 amino acids. Trimming pared 2 bases from V and 6 bases from J, leaving 8 bases between. Germline V gives CDR1 MNHNS, CDR2 SASEGT. Authors of the study amplified TCR beta CDR3 regions from RNA transcripts. HTBI primers drove first-round RT-PCR of the TCR CDR3. TCRdb used MiXCR to reprocess the multiplex PCR reads, holding one entry per CDR3 protein. The sample records 400,000 or so distinct CDR3 sequences, over 12% being singletons. As concerns this clonotype: It may be a read error: a sequence one base away is much more abundant.

The sample was blood. This TCR derives from a man in his fifties or sixties with Graves' ophthalmopathy. V is TRBV6-1 and J is TRBJ2-7; D gene ambiguous. CDR3 sequence: CASSETIREQYF. CDR3 nucleotide sequence: TGTGCCAGCAGTGAAACTATTCGCGAGCAGTACTTC.